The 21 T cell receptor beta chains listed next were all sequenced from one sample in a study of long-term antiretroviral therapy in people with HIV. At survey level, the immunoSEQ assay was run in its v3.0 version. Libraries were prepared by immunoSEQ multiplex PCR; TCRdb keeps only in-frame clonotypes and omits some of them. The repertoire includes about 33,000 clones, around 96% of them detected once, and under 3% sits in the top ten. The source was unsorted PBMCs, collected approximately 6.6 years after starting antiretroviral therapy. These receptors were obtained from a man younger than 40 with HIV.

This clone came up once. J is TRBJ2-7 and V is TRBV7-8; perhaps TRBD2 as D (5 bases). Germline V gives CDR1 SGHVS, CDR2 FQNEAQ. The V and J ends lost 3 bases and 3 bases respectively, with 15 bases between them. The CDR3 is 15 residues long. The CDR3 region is CASSLMVSEGYEQYF. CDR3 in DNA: TGTGCCAGCAGCTTGATGGTCAGTGAGGGCTACGAGCAGTACTTC. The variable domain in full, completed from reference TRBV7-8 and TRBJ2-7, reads GAGVSQSPRYKVAKRGQDVALRCDPISGHVSLFWYQQALGQGPEFLTYFQNEAQLDKSGLPSDRFFAERPEGSVSTLKIQRTQQEDSAVYLCASSLMVSEGYEQYFGPGTRLTVT.

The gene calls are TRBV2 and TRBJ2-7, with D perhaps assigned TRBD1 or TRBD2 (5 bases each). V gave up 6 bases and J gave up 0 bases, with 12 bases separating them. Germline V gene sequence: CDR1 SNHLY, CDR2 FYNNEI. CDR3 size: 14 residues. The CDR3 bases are TGTGCCAGCAGGGGGCCAGGGACCTCCTACGAGCAGTACTTC. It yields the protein CASRGPGTSYEQYF.

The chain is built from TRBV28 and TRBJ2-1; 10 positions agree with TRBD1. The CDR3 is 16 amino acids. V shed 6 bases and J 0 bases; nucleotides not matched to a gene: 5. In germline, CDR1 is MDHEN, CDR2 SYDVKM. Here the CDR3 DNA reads TGTGCCAGCAGCCTAGGACAGGGGGGCTCCTACAATGAGCAGTTCTTC. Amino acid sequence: CASSLGQGGSYNEQFF.

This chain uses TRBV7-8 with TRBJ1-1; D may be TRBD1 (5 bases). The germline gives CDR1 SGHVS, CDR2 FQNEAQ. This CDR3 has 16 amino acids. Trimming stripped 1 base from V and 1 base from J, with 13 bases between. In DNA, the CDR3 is TGTGCCAGCAGCTTAGGTCACGGGGCGCCGAACACTGAAGCTTTCTTT. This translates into CASSLGHGAPNTEAFF.

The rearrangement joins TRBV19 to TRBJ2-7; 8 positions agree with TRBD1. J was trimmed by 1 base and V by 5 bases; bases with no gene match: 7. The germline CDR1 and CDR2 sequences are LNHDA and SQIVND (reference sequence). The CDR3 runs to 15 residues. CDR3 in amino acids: CASSAGTGGSYEQYF. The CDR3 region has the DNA TGTGCCAGTAGTGCCGGGACAGGTGGATCCTACGAGCAGTACTTC.

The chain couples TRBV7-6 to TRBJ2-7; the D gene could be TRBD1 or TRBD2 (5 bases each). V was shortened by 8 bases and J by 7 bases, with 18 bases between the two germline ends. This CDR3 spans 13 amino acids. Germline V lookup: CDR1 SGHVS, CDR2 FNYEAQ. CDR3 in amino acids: CASGRDRAAEQYF. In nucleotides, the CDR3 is TGTGCCAGCGGCCGGGACCGAGCTGCAGAGCAGTACTTC.

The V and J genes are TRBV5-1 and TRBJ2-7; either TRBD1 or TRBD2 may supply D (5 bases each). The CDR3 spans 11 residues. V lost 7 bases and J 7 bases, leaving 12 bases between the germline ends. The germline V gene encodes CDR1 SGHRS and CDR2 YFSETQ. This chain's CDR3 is CASRGRLEQYF. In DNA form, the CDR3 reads TGCGCCAGCCGGGGACGGTTAGAGCAGTACTTC.

CDR3 sequence reads: CASSQPGLAKNIQYF. For the CDR3, the DNA is TGTGCCAGCAGCCAACCCGGACTAGCCAAAAACATTCAGTACTTC. V usage is TRBV7-9 and J usage is TRBJ2-4, with D tentatively TRBD2 (5 bases). Per germline, CDR1 SEHNR and CDR2 FQNEAQ (reference sequence). V was shortened by 5 bases and J by 0 bases, with 11 bases between the two germline ends. The CDR3 length is 15 residues.

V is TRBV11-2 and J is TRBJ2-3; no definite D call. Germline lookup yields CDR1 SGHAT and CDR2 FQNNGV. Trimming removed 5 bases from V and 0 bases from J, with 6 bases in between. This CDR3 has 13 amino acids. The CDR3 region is CASSLWSTDTQYF. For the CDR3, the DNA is TGTGCCAGCAGCCTTTGGAGCACAGATACGCAGTATTTT.

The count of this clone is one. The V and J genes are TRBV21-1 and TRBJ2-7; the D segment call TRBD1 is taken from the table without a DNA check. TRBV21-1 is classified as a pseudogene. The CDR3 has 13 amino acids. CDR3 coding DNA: TGTGCCAGCCGAAAGGACAGTTCCTACGAGCAGTACTTC. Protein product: CASRKDSSYEQYF.

This CDR3 reads CASSEVGTGETWQYF. Written as DNA, the CDR3 is TGTGCCAGCAGTGAAGTGGGGACAGGGGAAACCTGGCAGTACTTC. The rearrangement joins TRBV6-1 to TRBJ2-7; 10 bases fit TRBD1. Per germline, CDR1 MNHNS and CDR2 SASEGT. Trimming cost V 1 base and J 9 bases; bases outside gene matches: 9. CDR3 size: 15 residues.

The CDR3 sequence: CASSLGLAGAEGEQFF. The DNA of the CDR3 is TGTGCCAGCAGCTTGGGTCTAGCGGGGGCTGAAGGTGAGCAGTTCTTC. The rearrangement links TRBV13 to TRBJ2-1; 10 nucleotides line up with TRBD2. V gave up 3 bases and J gave up 9 bases; unmatched junction bases: 11. There are 16 residues in the CDR3. From germline, CDR1 is PRHDT and CDR2 FYEKMQ (reference sequence).

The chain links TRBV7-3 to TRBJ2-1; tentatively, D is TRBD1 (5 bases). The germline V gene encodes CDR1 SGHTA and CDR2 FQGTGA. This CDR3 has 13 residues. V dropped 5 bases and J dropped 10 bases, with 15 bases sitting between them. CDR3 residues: CASSPGASREQFF. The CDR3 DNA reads TGTGCCAGCAGCCCTGGGGCCTCTCGGGAGCAGTTCTTC.

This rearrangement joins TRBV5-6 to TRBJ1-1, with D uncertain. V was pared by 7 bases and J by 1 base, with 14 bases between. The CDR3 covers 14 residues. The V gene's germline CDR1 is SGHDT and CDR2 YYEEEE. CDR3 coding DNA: TGTGCCAGCCACACGGACGGCGGGAACACTGAAGCTTTCTTT. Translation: CASHTDGGNTEAFF.

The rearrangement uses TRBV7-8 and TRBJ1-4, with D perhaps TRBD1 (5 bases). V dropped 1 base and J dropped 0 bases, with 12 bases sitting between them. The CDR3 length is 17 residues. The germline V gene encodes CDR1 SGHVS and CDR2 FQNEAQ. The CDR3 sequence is CASSLEAGVATNEKLFF. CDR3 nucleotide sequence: TGTGCCAGCAGCTTAGAGGCGGGGGTTGCAACTAATGAAAAACTGTTTTTT.

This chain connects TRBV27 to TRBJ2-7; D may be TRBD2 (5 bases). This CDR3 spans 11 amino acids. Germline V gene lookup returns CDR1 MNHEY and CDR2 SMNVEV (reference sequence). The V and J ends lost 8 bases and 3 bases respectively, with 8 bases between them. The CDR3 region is CASGRGYEQYF. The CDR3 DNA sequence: TGTGCCAGCGGACGGGGCTACGAGCAGTACTTC.

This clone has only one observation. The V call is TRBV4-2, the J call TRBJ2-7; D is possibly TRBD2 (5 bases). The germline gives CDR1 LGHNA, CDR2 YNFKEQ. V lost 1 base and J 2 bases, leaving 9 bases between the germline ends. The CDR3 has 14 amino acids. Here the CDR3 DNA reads TGTGCCAGCAGCCAAGCCACTAGTGCCTACGAGCAGTACTTC. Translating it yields CASSQATSAYEQYF.

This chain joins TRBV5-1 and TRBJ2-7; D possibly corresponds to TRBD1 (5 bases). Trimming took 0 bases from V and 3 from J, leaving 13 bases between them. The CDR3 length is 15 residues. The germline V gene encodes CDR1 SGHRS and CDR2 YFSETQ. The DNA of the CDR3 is TGCGCCAGCAGCTTGGATCCAGGGTCTGGCTACGAGCAGTACTTC. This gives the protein CASSLDPGSGYEQYF.

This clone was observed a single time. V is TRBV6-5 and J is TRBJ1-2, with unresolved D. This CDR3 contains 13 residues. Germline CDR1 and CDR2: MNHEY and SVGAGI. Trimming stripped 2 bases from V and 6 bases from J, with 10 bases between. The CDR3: CASSYPSGDGYTF. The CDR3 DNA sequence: TGTGCCAGCAGTTACCCCTCAGGCGATGGCTACACCTTC.

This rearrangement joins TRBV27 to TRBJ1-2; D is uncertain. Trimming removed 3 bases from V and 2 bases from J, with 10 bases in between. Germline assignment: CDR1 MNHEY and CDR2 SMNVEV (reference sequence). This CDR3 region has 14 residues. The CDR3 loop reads CASSFSKGNYGYTF. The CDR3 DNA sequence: TGTGCCAGCAGTTTTTCGAAAGGAAACTATGGCTACACCTTC.

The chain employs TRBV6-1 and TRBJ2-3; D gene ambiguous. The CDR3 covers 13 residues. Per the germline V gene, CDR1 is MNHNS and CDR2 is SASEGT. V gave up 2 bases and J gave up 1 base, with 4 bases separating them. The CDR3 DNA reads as TGTGCCAGCAGTGAATTACGCACAGATACGCAGTATTTT. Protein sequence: CASSELRTDTQYF.